The clone carrying this T cell receptor (beta chain) was counted only a few times. Its antigen is unknown. From 5'RACE with constant-segment primers came TCR alpha and TCR beta cDNA libraries that carried sample barcodes and UMIs. One entry per CDR3 protein results from TCRdb running MiXCR on the 5' RACE reads. The sample shows about 88,000 distinct CDR3 sequences, approximately 25% of them seen only once. The data belong to a study of T-cell memory formation after mild COVID-19. The V end was cut by 1 base, the J end by 2 bases, with 12 bases between. The germline CDR1 and CDR2 sequences are SEHNR and FQNEAQ (reference sequence). There are 15 residues in the CDR3. Study-wide results and caveats: Among CD4+ contracting clones, most were CM and EM, and CD8+ ones EMRA.

The TCR comes from a man younger than 35 who had mild COVID-19 (a few samples of this study predate the infection). Cell type and time point are not known. The material sequenced was PBMCs or a T cell subset sorted from them (not recorded which). The V gene is TRBV7-9, the J gene TRBJ2-7; D gene ambiguous. CDR3 DNA sequence: TGTGCCAGCAGCTTAGAACAGTCAGGACCCTACGAGCAGTACTTC. Amino acid sequence: CASSLEQSGPYEQYF.